The source of this TCR beta chain is a study of tumor-infiltrating lymphocytes in localized non-small cell lung cancer. V was pared by 6 bases and J by 4 bases, with 8 bases between. Germline CDR1 reads SGHRS; CDR2 reads YFSETQ. The CDR3 length is 11 residues. Sequencing used immunoSEQ multiplex PCR; TCRdb keeps in-frame clones, though not all of them. Altogether 21,000 or so clones are present, around 78% being singletons, with the ten largest covering approximately 6.3%. Source material: lung tumor tissue. The chain has TRBV5-1 and TRBJ2-7; D gene unclear. The source is a human donor with non-small cell lung cancer. In nucleotides, the CDR3 is TGCGCCAGCAAGGGCGAATACGAGCAGTACTTC. This gives the protein CASKGEYEQYF.